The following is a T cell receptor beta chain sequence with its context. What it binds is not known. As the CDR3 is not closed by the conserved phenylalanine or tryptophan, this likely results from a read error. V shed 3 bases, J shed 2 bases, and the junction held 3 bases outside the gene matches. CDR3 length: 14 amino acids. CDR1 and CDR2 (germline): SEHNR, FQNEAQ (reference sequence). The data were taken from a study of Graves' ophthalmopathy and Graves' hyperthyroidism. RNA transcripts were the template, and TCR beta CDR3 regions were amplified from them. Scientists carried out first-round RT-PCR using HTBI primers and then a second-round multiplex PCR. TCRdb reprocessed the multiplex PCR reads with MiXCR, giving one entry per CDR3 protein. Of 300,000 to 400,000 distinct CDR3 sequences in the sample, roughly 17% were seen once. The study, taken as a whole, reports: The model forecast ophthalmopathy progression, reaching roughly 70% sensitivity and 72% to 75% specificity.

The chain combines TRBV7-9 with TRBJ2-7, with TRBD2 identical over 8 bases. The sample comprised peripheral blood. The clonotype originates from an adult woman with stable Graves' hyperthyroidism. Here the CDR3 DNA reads TGTGCCAGCAGCTTGAGCGGGAGAGCCTACGAGCAGTACTAC. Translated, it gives CASSLSGRAYEQYY.